This T cell receptor beta chain was identified in a study of blood T cell repertoires in COVID-19. Under the authors' procedure: Quantification of nucleated cells was approximated via reference gene primer amplification. TCRdb's copy holds only in-frame clones and misses some; the assay was immunoSEQ multiplex PCR. V and J calls and clone size follow that table, whereas D and trimming were derived from the DNA. Of about 180,000 clones listed, roughly 87% were seen once; the top ten hold around 2%. This clone was detected only once. The CDR3 totals 14 residues. Per the germline V gene, CDR1 is LNHDA and CDR2 is SQIVND (reference sequence). Trimming took 8 bases from V and 5 from J; bases not matched to a gene: 7.

The sample was PBMCs or T cells enriched from blood (not recorded which). The clonotype was recovered from a woman aged 40-49 years with acute COVID-19. The chain recombines TRBV19 with TRBJ1-4; 8 bases are a match to TRBD1. CDR3 nucleotide sequence: TGTGCCAGTGGATGGACAGGGCTGAATGAAAAACTGTTTTTT. Translation gives CASGWTGLNEKLFF.